Detailed here is one T cell receptor beta chain. Its target is unknown. The data were obtained in a study of cytomegalovirus exposure and HLA in healthy donors. Study-wide results and caveats: Accurate predictions that matched the HLA-A and HLA-B alleles of most subjects were reportedly made from TCR beta sequences.

V was pared by 4 bases and J by 4 bases, with 2 bases of the junction left unmatched. The germline gives CDR1 SGHTA, CDR2 FQGTGA. This CDR3 is built from 15 residues. The study ran its PCR with 60 Vbeta and 13 Jbeta primers. Original analysis: Roughly 12 million shared chains were among 80 million or so unique TCR beta chains counted in a later analysis. Clones were read by immunoSEQ multiplex PCR, and TCRdb kept only the in-frame ones, dropping some. V and J calls and clone size are copied from that table; D and trimming were computed from the DNA. This sample has about 130,000 clones, with approximately 75% found just once.

Sequencing was done on a sample of PBMCs. This sequence originates from a man aged 25 to 45 in good health and CMV-seronegative. This chain joins TRBV7-3 and TRBJ2-1; 12 positions agree with TRBD2. The CDR3 DNA is TGTGCCAGCAGCTCCGGACTAGCGGGGTACAATGAGCAGTTCTTC. Amino acid sequence: CASSSGLAGYNEQFF.